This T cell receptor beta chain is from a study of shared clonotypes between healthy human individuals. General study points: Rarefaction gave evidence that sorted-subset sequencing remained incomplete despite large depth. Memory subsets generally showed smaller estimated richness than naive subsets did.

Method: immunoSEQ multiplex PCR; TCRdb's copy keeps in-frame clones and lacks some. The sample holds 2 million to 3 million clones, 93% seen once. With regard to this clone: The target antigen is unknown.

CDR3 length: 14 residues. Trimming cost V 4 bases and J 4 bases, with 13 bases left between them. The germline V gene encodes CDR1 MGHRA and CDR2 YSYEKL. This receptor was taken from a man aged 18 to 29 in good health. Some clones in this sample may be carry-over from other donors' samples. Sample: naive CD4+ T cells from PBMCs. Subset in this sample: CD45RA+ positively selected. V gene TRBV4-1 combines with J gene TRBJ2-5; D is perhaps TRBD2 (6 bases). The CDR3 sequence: CASSLPGTVETQYF. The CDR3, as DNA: TGCGCCAGCAGCCTTCCCGGGACTGTAGAGACCCAGTACTTC.